This is a list of T cell receptor beta chains from one sample in a study of blood T cell repertoires in COVID-19. Profiled with immunoSEQ multiplex PCR; TCRdb holds only in-frame clones, not every one. The table has about 160,000 clones, roughly 81% seen once; the top ten hold roughly 7.1%. Material for sequencing was peripheral blood. All receptors derive from a man in his forties or fifties who had recovered from COVID-19. CDR3s include the opening cysteine and the closing phenylalanine or tryptophan. D genes are given only for firm matches. Clone size, where shown, is once, few, many, or a class for clones that have expanded.

CDR3 protein: CASSLEPRGGATQYF
CDR3 DNA: TGTGCCAGCAGCTTAGAGCCCCGGGGGGGAGCTACGCAGTATTTT
CDR3 length: 15
V gene: TRBV7-2
J gene: TRBJ2-3
D gene: TRBD2
clone size: .

CDR3 protein: CASRDSGQSNEKLFF
CDR3 DNA: TGCGCCAGCAGGGACTCGGGACAGTCTAATGAAAAACTGTTTTTT
CDR3 length: 15
V gene: TRBV5-1
J gene: TRBJ1-4
D gene: TRBD1
clone size: .

CDR3 protein: CASSEAQSEGEQFF
CDR3 DNA: TGTGCCAGCAGTGAAGCGCAATCGGAGGGTGAGCAGTTCTTC
CDR3 length: 14
V gene: TRBV2
J gene: TRBJ2-1
D gene: .
clone size: .

CDR3 protein: CASSLVAGALGGYTF
CDR3 DNA: TGTGCCAGCAGCTTGGTGGCGGGAGCTCTCGGTGGCTACACCTTC
CDR3 length: 15
V gene: TRBV7-2
J gene: TRBJ1-2
D gene: .
clone size: .

CDR3 protein: CASSPVGGPYNEQFF
CDR3 DNA: TGTGCCAGCAGCCCCGTGGGAGGGCCCTACAATGAGCAGTTCTTC
CDR3 length: 15
V gene: TRBV7-6
J gene: TRBJ2-1
D gene: TRBD2
clone size: .

CDR3 protein: CASSPFRNSPLHF
CDR3 DNA: TGTGCCAGCAGCCCCTTCAGGAATTCACCCCTCCACTTT
CDR3 length: 13
V gene: TRBV3-1/TRBV3-2
J gene: TRBJ1-6
D gene: .
clone size: .

CDR3 protein: CASSLDLGRGPIETQYF
CDR3 DNA: TGTGCCAGCAGCTTAGATCTTGGCAGGGGGCCTATTGAGACCCAGTACTTC
CDR3 length: 17
V gene: TRBV11-2
J gene: TRBJ2-5
D gene: TRBD1
clone size: once

CDR3 protein: CASTPATNEKLFF
CDR3 DNA: TGCGCCAGCACGCCAGCAACTAATGAAAAACTGTTTTTT
CDR3 length: 13
V gene: TRBV10-2
J gene: TRBJ1-4
D gene: .
clone size: .

CDR3 protein: CASSLDPSRNEQFF
CDR3 DNA: TGTGCCAGCAGCTTAGATCCTAGCAGGAATGAGCAGTTCTTC
CDR3 length: 14
V gene: TRBV7-2
J gene: TRBJ2-1
D gene: .
clone size: .

CDR3 protein: CASSATPGTEDEQFF
CDR3 DNA: TGTGCCAGCAGCGCTACCCCCGGGACAGAAGATGAGCAGTTCTTC
CDR3 length: 15
V gene: TRBV9
J gene: TRBJ2-1
D gene: TRBD1
clone size: .

CDR3 protein: CASSEPLLAVVETQYF
CDR3 DNA: TGTGCCAGCAGCGAACCCCTACTAGCGGTAGTGGAGACCCAGTACTTC
CDR3 length: 16
V gene: TRBV2
J gene: TRBJ2-5
D gene: TRBD2
clone size: .

CDR3 protein: CASSHLSEGPGEAFF
CDR3 DNA: TGTGCCAGCAGCCACCTATCGGAAGGCCCCGGGGAAGCTTTCTTT
CDR3 length: 15
V gene: TRBV3-1/TRBV3-2
J gene: TRBJ1-1
D gene: .
clone size: .

CDR3 protein: CASSYSGQSSYEQYF
CDR3 DNA: TGTGCCAGCAGTTACTCTGGACAGTCTTCCTACGAGCAGTACTTC
CDR3 length: 15
V gene: TRBV6-5
J gene: TRBJ2-7
D gene: .
clone size: .

CDR3 protein: CATSDSRDWGTDTQYF
CDR3 DNA: TGTGCCACCAGTGATTCGCGGGATTGGGGCACAGATACGCAGTATTTT
CDR3 length: 16
V gene: TRBV24-1
J gene: TRBJ2-3
D gene: .
clone size: .

CDR3 protein: CASLVQGGYEQYF
CDR3 DNA: TGTGCCAGCCTTGTGCAGGGGGGCTACGAGCAGTACTTC
CDR3 length: 13
V gene: TRBV28
J gene: TRBJ2-7
D gene: .
clone size: .

CDR3 protein: CASSLGWGRDSGNTIYF
CDR3 DNA: TGTGCCAGCAGCTTAGGCTGGGGCAGAGACTCTGGAAACACCATATATTTT
CDR3 length: 17
V gene: TRBV7-9
J gene: TRBJ1-3
D gene: .
clone size: .

CDR3 protein: CASSGGLAGLTDTQYF
CDR3 DNA: TGTGCCAGTAGTGGCGGACTAGCGGGACTCACAGATACGCAGTATTTT
CDR3 length: 16
V gene: TRBV19
J gene: TRBJ2-3
D gene: TRBD2
clone size: once